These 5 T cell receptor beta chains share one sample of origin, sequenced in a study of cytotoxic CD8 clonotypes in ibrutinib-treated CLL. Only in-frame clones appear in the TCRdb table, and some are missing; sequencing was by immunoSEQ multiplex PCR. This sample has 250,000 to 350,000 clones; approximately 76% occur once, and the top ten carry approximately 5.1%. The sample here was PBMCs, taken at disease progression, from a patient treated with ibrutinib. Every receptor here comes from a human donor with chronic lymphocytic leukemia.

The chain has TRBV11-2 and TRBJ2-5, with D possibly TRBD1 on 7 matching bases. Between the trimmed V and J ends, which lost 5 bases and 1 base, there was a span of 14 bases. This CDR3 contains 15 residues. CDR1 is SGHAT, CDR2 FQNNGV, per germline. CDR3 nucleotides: TGTGCCAGCAGCCGGGGGACAGTCAGCCAAGAGACCCAGTACTTC. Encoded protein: CASSRGTVSQETQYF.

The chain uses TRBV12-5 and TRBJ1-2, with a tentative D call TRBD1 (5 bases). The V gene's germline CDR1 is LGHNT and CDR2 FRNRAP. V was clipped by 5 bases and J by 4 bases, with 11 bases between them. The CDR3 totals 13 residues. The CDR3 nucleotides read TGTGCTAGTGGTGGAGGCAGGGTCTATGGCTACACCTTC. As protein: CASGGGRVYGYTF.

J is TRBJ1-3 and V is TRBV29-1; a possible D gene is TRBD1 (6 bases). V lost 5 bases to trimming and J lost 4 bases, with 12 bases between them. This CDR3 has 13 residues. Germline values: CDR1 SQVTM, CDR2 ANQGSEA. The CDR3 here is CSVLGARGNTIYF. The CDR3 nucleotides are TGCAGCGTTTTGGGGGCGCGGGGAAACACCATATATTTT.

The CDR3 bases are TGTGCCAGCAGCTTGTACAGCGGGGGAACCTACGAGCAGTACTTC. Translated: CASSLYSGGTYEQYF. The V call is TRBV7-2, the J call TRBJ2-7; 8 bases map to TRBD2. The germline V gene encodes CDR1 SGHTA and CDR2 FQGNSA. CDR3 length: 15 amino acids. Trimming removed 3 bases from V and 2 bases from J; junction bases left unmatched: 6.

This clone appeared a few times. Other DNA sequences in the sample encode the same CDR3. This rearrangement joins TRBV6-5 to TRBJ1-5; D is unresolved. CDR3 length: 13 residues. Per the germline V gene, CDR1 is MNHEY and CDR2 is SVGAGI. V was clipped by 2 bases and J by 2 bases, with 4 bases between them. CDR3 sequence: CASSYGRNQPQHF. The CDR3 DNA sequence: TGTGCCAGCAGTTACGGCCGCAATCAGCCCCAGCATTTT.